The following is a TCR beta chain sequence with its context. The antigen remains unidentified. Donors ranged from roughly 6 to 100 years old and were healthy Caucasians in Russia. These data are taken from a study of blood T cells in healthy people across ages. Regarding the study as a whole: Unsorted PBMCs blocked a conclusive comparison of naive and antigen-experienced cells.

The V gene lost 4 bases and the J gene lost 2 bases, with 14 bases spanning the gap. The germline CDR1 and CDR2 sequences are SGHAT and FQNNGV. CDR3 length: 15 amino acids. Then a second PCR, running about 7 to 11 cycles, was carried out with a sample-barcoded 5' primer and a J-beta primer mix. CDR3-containing paired-end reads numbered at least 2.5 million in each sample. Each CDR3 protein gets one entry after TCRdb re-called the 5' RACE reads with MiXCR. Of around 1,000,000 distinct CDR3 sequences listed, approximately 25% are singletons. The sample was also reused in another study, on T cells of mothers and their children.

Sequencing was performed on blood. The TCR comes from a girl aged 2-10 years in good health. This chain links TRBV11-2 with TRBJ2-5; perhaps TRBD1 as D (6 bases). This CDR3 reads CASSSWTDEQETQYF. CDR3 nucleotide sequence: TGTGCCAGCAGCTCTTGGACAGACGAACAAGAGACCCAGTACTTC.